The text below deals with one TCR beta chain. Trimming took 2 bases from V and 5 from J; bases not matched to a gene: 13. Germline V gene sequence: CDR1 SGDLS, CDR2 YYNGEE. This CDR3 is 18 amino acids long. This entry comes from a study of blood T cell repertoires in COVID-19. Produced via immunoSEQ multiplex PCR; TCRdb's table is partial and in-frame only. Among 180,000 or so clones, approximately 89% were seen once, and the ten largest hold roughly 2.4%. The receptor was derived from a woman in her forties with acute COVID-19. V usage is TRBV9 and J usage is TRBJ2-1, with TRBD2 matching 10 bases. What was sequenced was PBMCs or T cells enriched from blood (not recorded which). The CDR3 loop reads CASSVKSGGAKLDNEQFF. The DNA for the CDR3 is TGTGCCAGCAGCGTCAAAAGCGGGGGGGCCAAGTTGGACAATGAGCAGTTCTTC. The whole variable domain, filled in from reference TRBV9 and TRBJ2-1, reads DSGVTQTPKHLITATGQRVTLRCSPRSGDLSVYWYQQSLDQGLQFLIQYYNGEERAKGNILERFSAQQFPDLHSELNLSSLELGDSALYFCASSVKSGGAKLDNEQFFGPGTRLTVL.